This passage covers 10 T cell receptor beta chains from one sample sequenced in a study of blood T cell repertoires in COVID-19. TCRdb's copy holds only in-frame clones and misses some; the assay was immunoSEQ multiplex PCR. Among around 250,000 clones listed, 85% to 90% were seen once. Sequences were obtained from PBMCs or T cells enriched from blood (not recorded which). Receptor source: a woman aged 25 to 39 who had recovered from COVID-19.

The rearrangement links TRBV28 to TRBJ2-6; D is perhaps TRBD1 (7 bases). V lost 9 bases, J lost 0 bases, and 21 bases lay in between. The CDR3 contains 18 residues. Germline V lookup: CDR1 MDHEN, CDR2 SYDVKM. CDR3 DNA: TGTGCCAGTAATGACTTTAGCCAGGGGGGCTCTGGGGCCAACGTCCTGACTTTC. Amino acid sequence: CASNDFSQGGSGANVLTF.

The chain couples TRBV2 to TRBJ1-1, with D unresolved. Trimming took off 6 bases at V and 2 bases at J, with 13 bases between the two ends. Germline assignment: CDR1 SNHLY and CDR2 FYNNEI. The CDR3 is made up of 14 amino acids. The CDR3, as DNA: TGTGCCAGCAGAACCCATGGAGGTAACACTGAAGCTTTCTTT. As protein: CASRTHGGNTEAFF.

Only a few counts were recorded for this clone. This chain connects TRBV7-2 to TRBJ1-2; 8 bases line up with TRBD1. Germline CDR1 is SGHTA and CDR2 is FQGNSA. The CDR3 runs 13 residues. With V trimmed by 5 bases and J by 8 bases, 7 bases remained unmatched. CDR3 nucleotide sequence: TGTGCCAGCAGCCTAGACAGGGGAATAGGCTACACCTTC. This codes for CASSLDRGIGYTF.

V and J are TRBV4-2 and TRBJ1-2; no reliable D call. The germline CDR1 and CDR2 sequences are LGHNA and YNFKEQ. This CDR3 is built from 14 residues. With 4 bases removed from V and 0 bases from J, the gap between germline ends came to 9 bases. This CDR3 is CASSPLGANYGYTF. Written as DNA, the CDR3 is TGTGCCAGCAGCCCCCTCGGGGCTAACTATGGCTACACCTTC.

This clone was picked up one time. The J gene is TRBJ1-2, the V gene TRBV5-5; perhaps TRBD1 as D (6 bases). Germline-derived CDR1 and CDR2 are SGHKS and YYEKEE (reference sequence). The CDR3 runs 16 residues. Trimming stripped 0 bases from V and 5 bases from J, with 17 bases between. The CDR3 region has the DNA TGTGCCAGCAGCTTGGCGTCCCCCGGGCAGGGGTATGGCTACACCTTC. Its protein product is CASSLASPGQGYGYTF.

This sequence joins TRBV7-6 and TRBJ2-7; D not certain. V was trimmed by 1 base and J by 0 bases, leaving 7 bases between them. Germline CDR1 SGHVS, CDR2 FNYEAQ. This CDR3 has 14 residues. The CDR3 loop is CASSLGPGSYEQYF. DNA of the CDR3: TGTGCCAGCAGCTTAGGGCCAGGCTCCTACGAGCAGTACTTC.

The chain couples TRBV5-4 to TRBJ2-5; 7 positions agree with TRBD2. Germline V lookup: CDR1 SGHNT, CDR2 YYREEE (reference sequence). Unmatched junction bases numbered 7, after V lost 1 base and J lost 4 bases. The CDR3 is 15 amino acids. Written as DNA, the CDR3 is TGTGCCAGCAGCTTGAGGCGGGAGAAGGGAGAGACCCAGTACTTC. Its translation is CASSLRREKGETQYF.

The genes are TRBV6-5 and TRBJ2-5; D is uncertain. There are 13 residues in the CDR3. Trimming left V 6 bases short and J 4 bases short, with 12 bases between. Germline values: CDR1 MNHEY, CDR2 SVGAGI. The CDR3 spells CASSPRYGETQYF. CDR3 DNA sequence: TGTGCCAGCAGCCCGAGGTACGGAGAGACCCAGTACTTC.

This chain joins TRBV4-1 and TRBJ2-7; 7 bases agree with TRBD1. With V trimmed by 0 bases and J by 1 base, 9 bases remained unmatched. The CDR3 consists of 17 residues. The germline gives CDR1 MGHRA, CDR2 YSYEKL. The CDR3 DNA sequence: TGCGCCAGCAGCCAAGATGCCGCCGACAGGGAATCCTACGAGCAGTACTTC. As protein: CASSQDAADRESYEQYF.

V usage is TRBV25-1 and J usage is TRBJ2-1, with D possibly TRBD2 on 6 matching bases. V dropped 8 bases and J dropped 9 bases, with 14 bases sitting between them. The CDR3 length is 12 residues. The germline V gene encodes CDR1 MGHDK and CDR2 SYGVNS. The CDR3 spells CASWGLGGEQFF. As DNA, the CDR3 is TGTGCCAGCTGGGGTCTGGGAGGTGAGCAGTTCTTC. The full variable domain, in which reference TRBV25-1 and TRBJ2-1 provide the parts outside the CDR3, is EADIYQTPRYLVIGTGKKITLECSQTMGHDKMYWYQQDPGMELHLIHYSYGVNSTEKGDLSSESTVSRIRTEHFPLTLESARPSHTSQYLCASWGLGGEQFFGPGTRLTVL.